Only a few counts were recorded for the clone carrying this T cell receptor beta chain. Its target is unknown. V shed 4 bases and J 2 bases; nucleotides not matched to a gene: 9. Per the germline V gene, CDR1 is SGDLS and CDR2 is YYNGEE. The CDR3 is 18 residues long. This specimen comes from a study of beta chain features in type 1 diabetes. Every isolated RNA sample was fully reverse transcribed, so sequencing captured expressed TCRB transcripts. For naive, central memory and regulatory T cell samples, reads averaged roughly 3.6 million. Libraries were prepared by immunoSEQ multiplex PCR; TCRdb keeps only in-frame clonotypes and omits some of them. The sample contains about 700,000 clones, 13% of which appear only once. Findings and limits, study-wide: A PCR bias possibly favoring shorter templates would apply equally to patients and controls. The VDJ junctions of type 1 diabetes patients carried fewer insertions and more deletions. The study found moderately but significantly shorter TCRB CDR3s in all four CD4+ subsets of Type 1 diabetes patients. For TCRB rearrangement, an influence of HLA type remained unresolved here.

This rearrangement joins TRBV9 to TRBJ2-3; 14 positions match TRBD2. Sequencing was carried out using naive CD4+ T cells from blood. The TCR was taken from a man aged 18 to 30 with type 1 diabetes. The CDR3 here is CASSPGTSGGLTTDTQYF. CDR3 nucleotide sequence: TGTGCCAGCAGCCCAGGGACTAGCGGGGGCCTTACCACAGATACGCAGTATTTT.